The 24 T cell receptor beta chains listed next were all sequenced from one sample in a study of blood T cell repertoires in COVID-19. Produced via immunoSEQ multiplex PCR; TCRdb's table is partial and in-frame only. The sample has roughly 35,000 clones; 85% are singletons. Sequencing was carried out using peripheral blood. Receptors were obtained from a human donor with acute or convalescent COVID-19. The donor label of this sample is uncertain.

The chain uses TRBV7-2 and TRBJ2-3, with 11 bases aligning to TRBD2. CDR1 and CDR2 from the germline V gene are SGHTA and FQGNSA. V was pared by 5 bases and J by 5 bases, with 12 bases of the junction left unmatched. This CDR3 contains 17 residues. CDR3 sequence reads: CASSRRNSGGAGDTQYF. The DNA for the CDR3 is TGTGCCAGCAGCCGCAGGAATAGCGGGGGGGCCGGAGATACGCAGTATTTT.

The chain employs TRBV5-6 and TRBJ1-2, with D unresolved. V lost 2 bases and J lost 3, with 5 bases in between. CDR3 size: 12 residues. The germline CDR1 and CDR2 sequences are SGHDT and YYEEEE. CDR3 residues: CASSFVDYGYTF. The CDR3 nucleotides read TGTGCCAGCAGCTTCGTTGACTATGGCTACACCTTC.

The rearrangement uses TRBV4-1 and TRBJ2-3; D might be TRBD2 (7 bases). The germline gives CDR1 MGHRA, CDR2 YSYEKL. This CDR3 has 16 amino acids. With 1 base removed from V and 2 bases from J, the gap between germline ends came to 13 bases. The DNA of the CDR3 is TGCGCCAGCAGCCAAGGGGGCGGGGGCAACACAGATACGCAGTATTTT. It is translated as CASSQGGGGNTDTQYF.

CDR3 bases: TGTGCCAGCAGCTCGAGGACAGGGTACGGTTCACCCCTCCACTTT. It codes for CASSSRTGYGSPLHF. The rearrangement links TRBV5-6 to TRBJ1-6; the match to TRBD1 covers 8 bases. The ends lost 3 bases at V and 9 bases at J; junction bases unmatched: 8. CDR3 length: 15 amino acids. Per the germline V gene, CDR1 is SGHDT and CDR2 is YYEEEE.

The chain combines TRBV7-2 with TRBJ1-2, with D uncertain. CDR1 and CDR2 (germline): SGHTA, FQGNSA. Trimming pared 0 bases from V and 2 bases from J, leaving 13 bases between. This CDR3 has 16 amino acids. This CDR3 reads CASSLAVVSTNYGYTF. The CDR3 DNA is TGTGCCAGCAGCTTAGCGGTGGTCTCTACGAACTATGGCTACACCTTC. The full variable domain, rest sourced from reference TRBV7-2 and TRBJ1-2, is GAGVSQSPSNKVTEKGKDVELRCDPISGHTALYWYRQSLGQGLEFLIYFQGNSAPDKSGLPSDRFSAERTGGSVSTLTIQRTQQEDSAVYLCASSLAVVSTNYGYTFGSGTRLTVV.

This clone was picked up one time. V gene TRBV19 combines with J gene TRBJ2-2; D is perhaps TRBD2 (5 bases). There are 14 residues in the CDR3. Germline V lookup: CDR1 LNHDA, CDR2 SQIVND (reference sequence). Trimming left V 10 bases short and J 4 bases short, with 16 bases between. The CDR3 loop is CATGEILTTGELFF. As DNA, the CDR3 is TGTGCCACCGGGGAGATTCTGACCACCGGGGAGCTGTTTTTT.

The chain recombines TRBV28 with TRBJ1-2; the D gene is possibly TRBD1 (6 bases). CDR1 is MDHEN, CDR2 SYDVKM, per germline. This CDR3 is built from 14 residues. The V gene lost 2 bases and the J gene lost 3 bases, with 10 bases spanning the gap. The CDR3 DNA reads as TGTGCCAGCAGTTTAGGGGGGGGCGACTATGGCTACACCTTC. This encodes CASSLGGGDYGYTF.

The chain has TRBV29-1 and TRBJ1-1; D not certain. Per germline, CDR1 SQVTM and CDR2 ANQGSEA. V lost 2 bases to trimming and J lost 8 bases, with 3 bases between them. The CDR3 consists of 9 residues. The chain's CDR3 is CSVEQEAFF. The DNA for the CDR3 is TGCAGCGTTGAACAGGAAGCTTTCTTT.

This chain joins TRBV11-2 and TRBJ2-1; possibly TRBD1 for D (5 bases). The CDR3 contains 14 residues. With 4 bases removed from V and 3 bases from J, the gap between germline ends came to 10 bases. Germline-derived CDR1 and CDR2 are SGHAT and FQNNGV. The CDR3 loop reads CASSSQDHYNEQFF. CDR3 DNA: TGTGCCAGCAGCTCACAGGACCACTACAATGAGCAGTTCTTC.

This sequence joins TRBV19 and TRBJ1-5, with 8 bases lining up with TRBD1. CDR3 length: 17 residues. J was trimmed by 4 bases and V by 5 bases; bases with no gene match: 13. The germline V gene has CDR1 LNHDA and CDR2 SQIVND (reference sequence). Here the CDR3 reads CASSYRQGSPWNQPQHF. The CDR3 nucleotides read TGTGCCAGTAGTTATCGACAGGGGTCTCCATGGAATCAGCCCCAGCATTTT.

The chain couples TRBV2 to TRBJ1-1; D not certain. The CDR3 has 16 amino acids. V was shortened by 6 bases and J by 1 base, with 18 bases between the two germline ends. Germline V gives CDR1 SNHLY, CDR2 FYNNEI. CDR3 nucleotide sequence: TGTGCCAGCAGATTCAGCGGCGGGATTGAGAACACTGAAGCTTTCTTT. This encodes CASRFSGGIENTEAFF.

This chain links TRBV3-1 (or the pseudogene TRBV3-2) with TRBJ2-3, with D perhaps TRBD2 (5 bases). Germline values: CDR1 LGHDT, CDR2 YNNKEL (reference sequence). There are 14 residues in the CDR3. The ends were cut back, 6 bases at V and 2 bases at J, with 12 bases in the middle. The CDR3 bases are TGTGCCAGCAGTCGCATCGGGGTCACAGATACGCAGTATTTT. Its translation: CASSRIGVTDTQYF.

The CDR3, as DNA: TGTGCCAGCTCACCACAAACAGGGTTGGGCCAGCCCCAGCATTTT. Amino acid sequence: CASSPQTGLGQPQHF. The gene calls are TRBV18 and TRBJ1-5, with a possible D match to TRBD1 (6 bases). CDR1 KGHSH and CDR2 LQKENI come from the germline V gene. This CDR3 region has 15 residues. Trimming shortened V by 1 base and J by 7 bases, and 14 bases separated the two germline ends.

The V gene is TRBV27, the J gene TRBJ1-1; TRBD1 matches at 10 bases. The J segment lost 0 bases and the V segment lost 7 bases, leaving 17 bases of the junction unmatched. Per germline, CDR1 MNHEY and CDR2 SMNVEV (reference sequence). CDR3 length: 19 amino acids. The CDR3 reads CASTLIGPGTGVLNTEAFF. The CDR3 coding sequence is TGTGCCAGCACCCTTATCGGGCCCGGGACAGGGGTATTGAACACTGAAGCTTTCTTT.

The chain uses TRBV13 and TRBJ2-5; TRBD2 matches at 12 bases. Germline-derived CDR1 and CDR2 are PRHDT and FYEKMQ (reference sequence). V lost 2 bases to trimming and J lost 5 bases; unmatched junction nucleotides: 9. This CDR3 comprises 17 residues. In nucleotides, the CDR3 is TGTGCCAGCAGCTTAAAGCTAGCGGGAGGGCTTGGGGAGACCCAGTACTTC. Translated, it gives CASSLKLAGGLGETQYF.

The V call is TRBV3-1 (or the pseudogene TRBV3-2), the J call TRBJ2-7; tentative D call: TRBD1 (5 bases). Germline lookup yields CDR1 LGHDT and CDR2 YNNKEL (reference sequence). The length of the CDR3 is 14 residues. V was cut by 1 base and J by 4 bases, with 11 bases left in between. The CDR3 bases are TGTGCCAGCAGCCAAGGTAGGGGTAGGTACGAGCAGTACTTC. Translation gives CASSQGRGRYEQYF.

The sample holds a few counts of this clone. The chain has TRBV6-5 and TRBJ1-1; 7 nucleotides agree with TRBD1. This CDR3 is built from 14 residues. Trimming at V came to 6 bases and at J to 0 bases, leaving 4 bases not matched to a gene. Per the germline V gene, CDR1 is MNHEY and CDR2 is SVGAGI. The CDR3 DNA reads TGTGCCAGCAGACTGACAGGGATGAACACTGAAGCTTTCTTT. This encodes CASRLTGMNTEAFF.

This rearrangement joins TRBV9 to TRBJ1-1; perhaps TRBD1 as D (6 bases). There are 16 residues in the CDR3. V lost 0 bases and J lost 3, with 15 bases in between. The germline V gene encodes CDR1 SGDLS and CDR2 YYNGEE. Here the CDR3 reads CASSVGGGRLDTEAFF. CDR3 DNA sequence: TGTGCCAGCAGCGTAGGAGGGGGACGGTTGGACACTGAAGCTTTCTTT.

The chain carries TRBV7-2 and TRBJ1-4; a possible D gene is TRBD1 (6 bases). Germline CDR1 reads SGHTA; CDR2 reads FQGNSA. The V end was cut by 5 bases, the J end by 3 bases, with 16 bases between. The CDR3 has 16 residues. Here the CDR3 reads CASSETPRGANEKLFF. CDR3 DNA sequence: TGTGCCAGCAGCGAAACCCCCAGGGGAGCTAATGAAAAACTGTTTTTT.

This clone has only a few counts. V usage is TRBV4-3 and J usage is TRBJ1-4; 8 bases map to TRBD1. V dropped 2 bases and J dropped 7; count of bases not matched to a gene: 6. Germline loops: CDR1 LGHNA, CDR2 YSLEER. This CDR3 has 15 amino acids. The CDR3 reads CASSQTQGAGEKLFF. The CDR3 DNA reads as TGCGCCAGCAGCCAAACCCAGGGGGCAGGTGAAAAACTGTTTTTT.

The CDR3 DNA reads TGCGCCAGCAGCTTTCCCCCAGACAATGAGCAGTTCTTC. It encodes CASSFPPDNEQFF. J is TRBJ2-1 and V is TRBV5-1; no clear D gene. The V gene's germline CDR1 is SGHRS and CDR2 YFSETQ. V was trimmed by 2 bases and J by 5 bases, leaving 8 bases between them. The CDR3 extends over 13 amino acids.

The chain employs TRBV5-1 and TRBJ2-6; tentatively, D is TRBD1 (5 bases). The length of the CDR3 is 16 residues. Trimming took 4 bases from V and 1 from J, leaving 12 bases between them. CDR1 is SGHRS and CDR2 is YFSETQ in the germline V gene. The CDR3 loop reads CASSDQSGSGANVLTF. DNA for the CDR3: TGCGCCAGCAGCGATCAGTCAGGGTCTGGGGCCAACGTCCTGACTTTC. The full variable domain, with the rest looked up from reference TRBV5-1 and TRBJ2-6, is KAGVTQTPRYLIKTRGQQVTLSCSPISGHRSVSWYQQTPGQGLQFLFEYFSETQRNKGNFPGRFSGRQFSNSRSEMNVSTLELGDSALYLCASSDQSGSGANVLTFGAGSRLTVL.

This clone showed up just once. CDR3 DNA: TGTGCCAGTAGTATTCAGGGGGCTGTAGATCAGCCCCAGCATTTT. It codes for CASSIQGAVDQPQHF. This sequence joins TRBV19 and TRBJ1-5, with TRBD1 identical over 8 bases. CDR1 is LNHDA, CDR2 SQIVND, per germline (reference sequence). There are 15 residues in the CDR3. V lost 3 bases to trimming and J lost 5 bases; unmatched junction nucleotides: 6.

This chain connects TRBV11-3 to TRBJ2-7, with a tentative D call TRBD2 (5 bases). The CDR3 runs to 15 residues. V gave up 3 bases and J gave up 3 bases, with 15 bases separating them. Per germline, CDR1 SGHNT and CDR2 YENEEA. CDR3 in DNA: TGTGCCAGCAGCTTTCGTAGCGAGTCTCTCTACGAGCAGTACTTC. It translates to CASSFRSESLYEQYF.